These 20 T cell receptor beta chains originate from one sample sequenced in a study (dated by TCRdb to 2015 to 2017). Libraries were made using 5' RACE. Instrument used: Illumina MiSeq. The public reads were run again by TCRdb, first through fastp at Q25 and then through MiXCR, and only productive beta chains were kept. Merged by CDR3 protein, the rows form single entries marked with the most common genes and DNA. For this sample the table gives 62,000 or so distinct CDR3 sequences, of which around 30% were detected only once. Clones ranked in the top ten supply about 2.5% of the sample. The sequencing input was tumor-infiltrating naive CD4+ T cells sorted from the breast tumor. This sample's cell subset or site label indicates: naive CD4+ T cells, CD4+CD45RA+CD25-. The origin of the receptors is a female donor with breast cancer.

This clonotype has a single count. A much larger clone sits a single nucleotide away, making a read error possible. The V call is TRBV5-1, the J call TRBJ1-1; unclear D gene. Per the germline V gene, CDR1 is SGHRS and CDR2 is YFSETQ. The CDR3 contains 15 residues. The CDR3 bases are TGCGCCGGCAGCTTGGTATCGGGATTGAACACTGAAGCTTTCTTT. Encoded protein: CAGSLVSGLNTEAFF.

This clonotype was detected once. This sequence joins TRBV7-2 and TRBJ1-5; D is undetermined. The CDR3 is 13 amino acids. V lost 5 bases, J lost 5 bases, and 10 bases lay in between. Per the germline V gene, CDR1 is SGHTA and CDR2 is FQGNSA. CDR3 region: CASSQIQDQPQHF. As DNA, the CDR3 is TGTGCCAGCAGCCAGATTCAGGATCAGCCCCAGCATTTT.

Points on this clonotype: A read error may account for a junction end that differs from germline. This sequence joins TRBV7-7 and TRBJ2-1; D is ambiguous. Germline values: CDR1 SSHAT, CDR2 FNYEAQ (reference sequence). This CDR3 spans 10 amino acids. For the CDR3, the DNA is TGTGCTAGCAGCCCCAATGAGCAGTTCTTC. Protein: CASSPNEQFF.

This chain joins TRBV5-1 and TRBJ2-1; 14 bases agree with TRBD2. The ends lost 0 bases at V and 5 bases at J; junction bases unmatched: 10. CDR3 length equals 19 residues. Germline V gene lookup returns CDR1 SGHRS and CDR2 YFSETQ. The CDR3 DNA reads TGCGCCAGCAGCTTGGCCGGTGGGGGACTAGCGGGAGTTGACAATGAGCAGTTCTTC. Translated, it gives CASSLAGGGLAGVDNEQFF. The full variable domain, with the rest looked up from reference TRBV5-1 and TRBJ2-1, is KAGVTQTPRYLIKTRGQQVTLSCSPISGHRSVSWYQQTPGQGLQFLFEYFSETQRNKGNFPGRFSGRQFSNSRSEMNVSTLELGDSALYLCASSLAGGGLAGVDNEQFFGPGTRLTVL.

This clonotype was detected only a few times. This chain links TRBV4-2 with TRBJ2-3; 10 bases are a match to TRBD2. Germline V gene lookup returns CDR1 LGHNA and CDR2 YNFKEQ. With V trimmed by 3 bases and J by 6 bases, 3 bases remained unmatched. CDR3 length equals 14 residues. The CDR3, as DNA: TGTGCCAGCAGCCACGGGACTAGCGCGGATACGCAGTATTTT. It encodes CASSHGTSADTQYF.

V usage is TRBV12-3 or TRBV12-4 and J usage is TRBJ1-6; D possibly corresponds to TRBD1 (6 bases). V gave up 6 bases and J gave up 2 bases, with 11 bases separating them. The CDR3 loop spans 15 amino acids. The CDR3 sequence: CASRSQGTYNSPLHF. The CDR3 region has the DNA TGTGCCAGCAGATCACAGGGCACCTATAATTCACCCCTCCACTTT.

This clonotype showed up just a few times. This chain uses TRBV20-1 with TRBJ1-2; weak D call: TRBD1 (6 bases). V lost 2 bases, J lost 3 bases, and 13 bases lay in between. Germline CDR1 is DFQATT and CDR2 is SNEGSKA (reference sequence). The CDR3 consists of 14 residues. This CDR3 is CSARRGGSHYGYTF. The CDR3 DNA follows: TGCAGTGCTAGAAGGGGGGGGAGTCACTATGGCTACACCTTC.

The V gene is TRBV3-1, the J gene TRBJ1-2; D is possibly TRBD1 (5 bases). The length of the CDR3 is 16 residues. V lost 0 bases, J lost 4 bases, and 15 bases lay in between. Germline CDR1 and CDR2: LGHDT and YNNKEL (reference sequence). CDR3 sequence reads: CASSQDSTATVYGYTF. The CDR3 nucleotides read TGTGCCAGCAGCCAAGATTCGACAGCAACCGTCTATGGCTACACCTTC.

This clonotype was counted between two and nine times. The chain employs TRBV20-1 and TRBJ1-2; D is possibly TRBD1 (5 bases). The CDR3 sequence is 16 residues long. Per the germline V gene, CDR1 is DFQATT and CDR2 is SNEGSKA (reference sequence). V dropped 0 bases and J dropped 1 base, with 15 bases sitting between them. The CDR3 sequence: CSARDSDSAVNYGYTF. The CDR3 DNA reads TGCAGTGCTAGAGATTCCGACAGCGCGGTTAACTATGGCTACACCTTC.

The chain recombines TRBV27 with TRBJ1-5, with a tentative D call TRBD1 (6 bases). V gave up 4 bases and J gave up 3 bases, with 10 bases separating them. CDR1 and CDR2 (germline): MNHEY, SMNVEV (reference sequence). This CDR3 is built from 14 residues. CDR3 DNA: TGTGCCAGCAGTTCAGGGGACTTCAATCAGCCCCAGCATTTT. This sequence encodes CASSSGDFNQPQHF.

The chain carries TRBV6-5 and TRBJ1-5; perhaps TRBD1 as D (5 bases). CDR3 length equals 12 residues. Per the germline V gene, CDR1 is MNHEY and CDR2 is SVGAGI. V was cut by 8 bases and J by 9 bases, with 14 bases left in between. As DNA, the CDR3 is TGTGCCAGCCCATGGGGCGCATGGCCCCAGCATTTT. Protein product: CASPWGAWPQHF.

CDR3 bases: TGTGCCAGCAGCTCCCAAGACGGCTATGGCTACACCTTC. Residues: CASSSQDGYGYTF. The rearrangement joins TRBV7-9 to TRBJ1-2; D not certain. The V and J ends lost 4 bases and 4 bases respectively, with 10 bases between them. The CDR3 spans 13 residues. CDR1 is SEHNR, CDR2 FQNEAQ, per germline (reference sequence). The variable domain in full, completed from reference TRBV7-9 and TRBJ1-2, reads DTGVSQNPRHKITKRGQNVTFRCDPISEHNRLYWYRQTLGQGPEFLTYFQNEAQLEKSRLLSDRFSAERPKGSFSTLEIQRTEQGDSAMYLCASSSQDGYGYTFGSGTRLTVV.

The rearrangement joins TRBV15 to TRBJ2-7; 10 positions match TRBD2. The germline gives CDR1 LNHNV, CDR2 YYDKDF (reference sequence). J was trimmed by 1 base and V by 3 bases; bases with no gene match: 3. This CDR3 spans 15 amino acids. The CDR3 nucleotides are TGTGCCACCAGCAGTGTAGCGGGAGGTTCCTACGAGCAGTACTTC. Its protein is CATSSVAGGSYEQYF.

This clonotype has more than one count but fewer than ten. The chain is built from TRBV2 and TRBJ2-1; unclear D gene. CDR3 length: 11 amino acids. Germline assignment: CDR1 SNHLY and CDR2 FYNNEI. Trimming cost V 1 base and J 7 bases, with 2 bases left between them. The CDR3 region is CASSEVNEQFF. The CDR3 bases are TGTGCCAGCAGTGAAGTTAATGAGCAGTTCTTC.

This chain links TRBV5-8 with TRBJ2-1; maybe TRBD1 (5 bases). Germline V gene sequence: CDR1 SGHTS, CDR2 YDEGEE. CDR3 length equals 14 residues. V lost 4 bases and J lost 9, with 17 bases in between. CDR3 in DNA: TGTGCCAGCAGCGTTATTCCAGGGTCGGGTGAGCAGTTCTTC. This sequence encodes CASSVIPGSGEQFF. Drawing the rest from reference TRBV5-8 and TRBJ2-1, the complete variable domain is EAGVTQSPTHLIKTRGQQATLRCSPISGHTSVYWYQQALGLGLQFLLWYDEGEERNRGNFPPRFSGRQFPNYSSELNVNALELEDSALYLCASSVIPGSGEQFFGPGTRLTVL.

The CDR3 sequence is CASSLTNGDQPQHF. DNA for the CDR3: TGCGCCAGCAGCCTAACCAACGGGGATCAGCCCCAGCATTTT. The V call is TRBV4-1, the J call TRBJ1-5; D is unresolved. CDR3 length: 14 amino acids. The V gene's germline CDR1 is MGHRA and CDR2 YSYEKL. V was pared by 4 bases and J by 5 bases, with 12 bases between.

V usage is TRBV5-1 and J usage is TRBJ2-2; no clear D gene. The CDR3 length is 15 residues. Germline loops: CDR1 SGHRS, CDR2 YFSETQ. The V gene lost 3 bases and the J gene lost 8 bases, with 17 bases spanning the gap. The CDR3 DNA sequence: TGCGCCAGCAGCTCTAGTGACCCGGCCAGAGGGGAGCTGTTTTTT. Protein product: CASSSSDPARGELFF.

This clonotype was seen a handful of times. This chain links TRBV7-2 with TRBJ1-2; 11 nucleotides match TRBD1. The V gene end was trimmed by 1 base and the J gene end by 4 bases; junction bases not matched to a gene: 8. Germline-derived CDR1 and CDR2 are SGHTA and FQGNSA. The CDR3 loop spans 17 amino acids. The CDR3 sequence is CASSLDIGTGGVYGYTF. CDR3 DNA: TGTGCCAGCAGCTTAGATATCGGGACAGGGGGTGTCTATGGCTACACCTTC.

CDR3 sequence: CASSRRVRETQYF. The CDR3 DNA is TGCGCCAGCAGCCGGAGGGTTCGGGAGACCCAGTACTTC. This chain joins TRBV4-1 and TRBJ2-5; a possible D gene is TRBD2 (6 bases). CDR1 and CDR2 (germline): MGHRA, YSYEKL. CDR3 size: 13 residues. The V and J ends lost 4 bases and 5 bases respectively, with 11 bases between them.

Only a few counts were recorded for this clonotype. This rearrangement joins TRBV16 to TRBJ2-7; the D is unclear. V lost 0 bases to trimming and J lost 10 bases, with 16 bases between them. Germline V gene sequence: CDR1 KGHSY, CDR2 FQNENV. The CDR3 is 14 amino acids. CDR3 nucleotide sequence: TGTGCCAGCAGCCAATCGTTGGCAGGAGAGCGCCAGTACTTC. Protein sequence: CASSQSLAGERQYF.